This entry lists 24 T cell receptor beta chains sequenced from one sample in a study of shared clonotypes between healthy human individuals. Data came from immunoSEQ multiplex PCR; TCRdb stores just in-frame clones and leaves some out. The sample carries 2 million to 2.5 million clones, over 85% recorded once. The specimen was naive CD4+ T cells from PBMCs. Subset given: CD45RA+ positively selected. These receptors all come from a man younger than 30 in good health. Some clones in this sample may be carry-over from other donors' samples.

This chain connects TRBV5-5 to TRBJ1-5; no clear D. The V gene lost 3 bases and the J gene lost 9 bases, with 13 bases spanning the gap. Germline assignment: CDR1 SGHKS and CDR2 YYEKEE (reference sequence). This CDR3 comprises 13 residues. This CDR3 reads CASSSEVRRPQHF. The CDR3 nucleotides read TGTGCCAGCAGCTCCGAGGTACGACGGCCCCAGCATTTT.

V gene TRBV9 combines with J gene TRBJ2-5, with D perhaps assigned TRBD1 or TRBD2 (5 bases each). There are 17 residues in the CDR3. CDR1 is SGDLS, CDR2 YYNGEE, per germline. The V and J ends lost 3 bases and 4 bases respectively, with 22 bases between them. DNA for the CDR3: TGTGCCAGCAGCGAGACCAGCAGAGGGACGGCAGGAGAGACCCAGTACTTC. Its translation: CASSETSRGTAGETQYF.

V and J are TRBV4-3 and TRBJ2-3, with a weak D call TRBD2 (6 bases). Per germline, CDR1 LGHNA and CDR2 YSLEER. The CDR3 contains 14 residues. The ends were cut back, 4 bases at V and 6 bases at J, with 14 bases in the middle. The CDR3 DNA reads as TGCGCCAGCAGCCCCAGCGGGCGGTCCGATACGCAGTATTTT. Its translation is CASSPSGRSDTQYF.

The chain combines TRBV11-3 with TRBJ1-6, with no clear D. In germline, CDR1 is SGHNT, CDR2 YENEEA. V lost 0 bases to trimming and J lost 8 bases, with 5 bases between them. This CDR3 has 13 amino acids. CDR3 sequence: CASSLDRDSPLHF. The CDR3 nucleotides read TGTGCCAGCAGCTTAGACCGGGATTCACCCCTCCACTTT.

The genes are TRBV5-1 and TRBJ2-2; D unresolved. This CDR3 contains 14 residues. V lost 3 bases to trimming and J lost 5 bases, with 11 bases between them. Germline V gene data show CDR1 as SGHRS and CDR2 as YFSETQ. The CDR3 loop is CASSSSAKTGELFF. The CDR3 DNA sequence: TGCGCCAGCAGCTCCAGTGCCAAGACCGGGGAGCTGTTTTTT.

Remarks on this clone: The same CDR3 arises from other DNA sequences in this sample as well. This sequence joins TRBV28 and TRBJ2-3; no firm D call. Trimming stripped 5 bases from V and 3 bases from J, with 6 bases between. Per the germline V gene, CDR1 is MDHEN and CDR2 is SYDVKM. The CDR3 sequence is 12 residues long. Written as DNA, the CDR3 is TGTGCCAGCAGTCTTGTTACAGATACGCAGTATTTT. The encoded protein is CASSLVTDTQYF.

The chain is built from TRBV7-2 and TRBJ1-5; D remains unclear. The CDR3 is 16 amino acids. Germline CDR1 is SGHTA and CDR2 is FQGNSA. Trimming stripped 2 bases from V and 0 bases from J, with 11 bases between. The CDR3 loop reads CASSLLGSASNQPQHF. DNA for the CDR3: TGTGCCAGCAGCTTATTAGGCAGCGCTAGCAATCAGCCCCAGCATTTT.

The chain's CDR3 is CAWGLFKEQYF. As DNA, the CDR3 is TGTGCCTGGGGACTTTTTAAGGAGCAGTACTTC. This sequence joins TRBV30 and TRBJ2-7; D is possibly TRBD2 (5 bases). V was trimmed by 5 bases and J by 7 bases, leaving 12 bases between them. This CDR3 comprises 11 residues. Germline CDR1 GTSNPN, CDR2 SVGIG (reference sequence).

This clone was found once. The CDR3 DNA sequence: TGTGCCAGCAGCCAAGAAATCAGGGGAGAGACCCAGTACTTC. Translated, it gives CASSQEIRGETQYF. The gene calls are TRBV4-2 and TRBJ2-5, with D possibly matching TRBD1 (6 bases). The CDR3 spans 14 residues. Germline CDR1 is LGHNA and CDR2 is YNFKEQ. The ends were cut back, 0 bases at V and 4 bases at J, with 9 bases in the middle.

The table lists this clone with a count of one. The chain carries TRBV12-5 and TRBJ2-3; no clear D. Germline V gene lookup returns CDR1 LGHNT and CDR2 FRNRAP. The CDR3 runs to 12 residues. Trimming left V 7 bases short and J 6 bases short, with 11 bases between. This chain's CDR3 is CASALRLDTQYF. DNA for the CDR3: TGTGCTAGTGCCCTCCGGTTGGATACGCAGTATTTT.

This chain links TRBV19 with TRBJ1-4; D unclear. V lost 7 bases, J lost 8 bases, and 17 bases lay in between. The CDR3 is made up of 14 amino acids. Germline values: CDR1 LNHDA, CDR2 SQIVND (reference sequence). In nucleotides, the CDR3 is TGTGCCAGTACCAGGCGCCCCGAAGGGGAAAAACTGTTTTTT. Amino acids: CASTRRPEGEKLFF.

This clone occurred once. The chain uses TRBV2 and TRBJ2-1; TRBD1 matches at 9 bases. The germline gives CDR1 SNHLY, CDR2 FYNNEI. J was trimmed by 0 bases and V by 3 bases; bases with no gene match: 9. This CDR3 spans 18 amino acids. The CDR3 loop reads CASSEGTGWSSSYNEQFF. The CDR3, as DNA: TGTGCCAGCAGTGAGGGGACAGGGTGGAGTAGCTCCTACAATGAGCAGTTCTTC.

The rearrangement uses TRBV11-2 and TRBJ1-2; 11 nucleotides match TRBD1. V lost 5 bases and J lost 3; bases outside the gene matches: 5. There are 15 residues in the CDR3. CDR1 SGHAT and CDR2 FQNNGV come from the germline V gene. The CDR3, as DNA: TGTGCCAGCAGCACTCGGGACAGGGGGGACTATGGCTACACCTTC. Amino acid sequence: CASSTRDRGDYGYTF.

The chain is built from TRBV5-1 and TRBJ2-2, with D maybe TRBD2 (5 bases). The ends were cut back, 0 bases at V and 0 bases at J, with 9 bases in the middle. From germline, CDR1 is SGHRS and CDR2 YFSETQ. This CDR3 has 16 residues. This CDR3 reads CASSLGRSANTGELFF. CDR3 nucleotides: TGCGCCAGCAGCTTGGGGAGGAGCGCGAACACCGGGGAGCTGTTTTTT. Full variable domain (outside the CDR3, taken from reference TRBV5-1 and TRBJ2-2): KAGVTQTPRYLIKTRGQQVTLSCSPISGHRSVSWYQQTPGQGLQFLFEYFSETQRNKGNFPGRFSGRQFSNSRSEMNVSTLELGDSALYLCASSLGRSANTGELFFGEGSRLTVL.

The V gene is TRBV7-9, the J gene TRBJ2-1; no clear D. V was shortened by 5 bases and J by 0 bases, with 11 bases between the two germline ends. Germline V gene lookup returns CDR1 SEHNR and CDR2 FQNEAQ (reference sequence). The CDR3 extends over 15 amino acids. The CDR3 protein is CASSKSLSSYNEQFF. The CDR3 region has the DNA TGTGCCAGCAGCAAAAGTCTGAGCTCCTACAATGAGCAGTTCTTC.

J is TRBJ1-1 and V is TRBV7-9; D not certain. This CDR3 has 12 amino acids. V gave up 2 bases and J gave up 6 bases, with 7 bases separating them. The germline gives CDR1 SEHNR, CDR2 FQNEAQ (reference sequence). CDR3 in DNA: TGTGCCAGCAGCTTATCGGGAGCTGAAGCTTTCTTT. Residues: CASSLSGAEAFF.

This chain links TRBV28 with TRBJ1-2; 10 nucleotides align to TRBD1. V lost 2 bases, J lost 3 bases, and 15 bases stayed unmatched. The CDR3 runs 19 residues. The germline V gene has CDR1 MDHEN and CDR2 SYDVKM. The CDR3 coding sequence is TGTGCCAGCAGTTTACCACCAGCAGACAGGGGGCTGTTGGACTATGGCTACACCTTC. Amino acid sequence: CASSLPPADRGLLDYGYTF.

The gene calls are TRBV23-1 and TRBJ2-7; D may be TRBD1 (6 bases). TRBV23-1 is designated an ORF whose function remains uncertain. Between the trimmed V and J ends, which lost 3 bases and 5 bases, there was a span of 17 bases. The CDR3 contains 15 residues. CDR3 protein: CASSQLSRGFHEQYF. In DNA form, the CDR3 reads TGCGCCAGCAGTCAGTTGAGCAGGGGTTTCCACGAGCAGTACTTC.

The DNA of the CDR3 is TGCGCCAGCAGCTTTCTACAGGGGTCTAATGAAAAACTGTTTTTT. It specifies CASSFLQGSNEKLFF. The chain couples TRBV5-1 to TRBJ1-4; 7 positions agree with TRBD1. Germline CDR1 reads SGHRS; CDR2 reads YFSETQ. This CDR3 is built from 15 residues. The junction had 4 bases not matched to a gene; V was cut back by 2 bases and J by 3 bases.

J is TRBJ2-1 and V is TRBV6-5, with unresolved D. The ends were cut back, 8 bases at V and 2 bases at J, with 10 bases in the middle. The CDR3 extends over 13 amino acids. The germline V gene encodes CDR1 MNHEY and CDR2 SVGAGI. CDR3 in DNA: TGTGCCAGCGAGAGGTCCGCCTACAATGAGCAGTTCTTC. Its protein is CASERSAYNEQFF.

The genes are TRBV6-4 and TRBJ2-1; 13 bases fit TRBD2. The V gene's germline CDR1 is MRHNA and CDR2 SNTAGT. This CDR3 region has 15 residues. V trimming: 4 bases; J trimming: 6 bases; junction bases outside the gene matches: 3. The CDR3 sequence is CASSVLAGGRNEQFF. CDR3 coding DNA: TGTGCCAGCAGTGTACTAGCGGGAGGGCGCAATGAGCAGTTCTTC.

The chain couples TRBV7-2 to TRBJ1-5; tentatively, D is TRBD1 (6 bases). Trimming cost V 5 bases and J 10 bases, with 15 bases left between them. The germline V gene encodes CDR1 SGHTA and CDR2 FQGNSA. The CDR3 contains 13 residues. CDR3 sequence: CASSPGDFGPQHF. The CDR3 nucleotides read TGTGCCAGCAGCCCAGGGGACTTTGGACCCCAGCATTTT.

V usage is TRBV6-5 and J usage is TRBJ2-1; 10 nucleotides match TRBD2. V was clipped by 0 bases and J by 9 bases; unmatched bases: 5. The CDR3 is 15 amino acids. From germline, CDR1 is MNHEY and CDR2 SVGAGI. CDR3 DNA: TGTGCCAGCAGTTACTCCGGACTAGCGGAAACTGAGCAGTTCTTC. As protein: CASSYSGLAETEQFF.

This clone has just one count. The chain combines TRBV10-2 with TRBJ1-1; 9 nucleotides agree with TRBD1. This CDR3 has 14 amino acids. V shed 6 bases, J shed 3 bases, and the junction held 5 bases outside the gene matches. Per the germline V gene, CDR1 is WSHSY and CDR2 is SAAADI. The CDR3 spells CASRGDREDTEAFF. The CDR3 nucleotides read TGCGCCAGCAGGGGGGACAGGGAGGACACTGAAGCTTTCTTT.